This TCR beta chain was sequenced during a study of cytomegalovirus exposure and HLA in healthy donors. Germline-derived CDR1 and CDR2 are SGHTA and FQGTGA. The CDR3 has 14 amino acids. Trimming took 6 bases from V and 5 from J; bases not matched to a gene: 6. Study results and caveats: Reports showed the classifier diagnosing cytomegalovirus status with high specificity and sensitivity.

Primers: 60 Vbeta forward and 13 Jbeta reverse. The protocol was immunoSEQ multiplex PCR, while the TCRdb copy is restricted to in-frame clones and leaves out a portion. The sample has fewer than 250,000 clones, around 78% seen once; the top ten hold 12% to 15%. Remarks on this clone: Its cognate antigen is unknown.

The chain is built from TRBV7-3 and TRBJ2-5; 10 bases align to TRBD2. This TCR came from a woman aged 25 to 39 in good health and CMV-seropositive. The material sequenced was PBMCs. The CDR3 coding sequence is TGTGCCAGCAGTTTCCCTAGCGGGGGCGAGACCCAGTACTTC. Amino acid sequence: CASSFPSGGETQYF.